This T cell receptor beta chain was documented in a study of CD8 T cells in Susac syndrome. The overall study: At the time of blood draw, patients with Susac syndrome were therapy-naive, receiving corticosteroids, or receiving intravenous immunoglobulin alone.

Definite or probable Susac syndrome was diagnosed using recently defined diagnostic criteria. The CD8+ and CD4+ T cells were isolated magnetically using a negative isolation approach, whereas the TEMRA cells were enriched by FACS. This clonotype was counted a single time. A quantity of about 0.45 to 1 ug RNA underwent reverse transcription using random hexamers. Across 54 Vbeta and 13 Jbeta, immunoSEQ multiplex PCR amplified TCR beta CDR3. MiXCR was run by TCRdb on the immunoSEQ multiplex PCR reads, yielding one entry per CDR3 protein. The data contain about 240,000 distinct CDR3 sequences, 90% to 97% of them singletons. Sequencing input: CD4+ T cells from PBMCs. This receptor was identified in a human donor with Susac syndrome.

CDR3 sequence reads: CASSEKLGRSNTEAFF. CDR3 nucleotides: TGTGCCAGCAGTGAGAAGCTGGGTCGGTCGAACACTGAAGCTTTCTTT. The J gene is TRBJ1-1, the V gene TRBV25-1; D ambiguous. The CDR3 is made up of 16 amino acids. The germline V and J ends were trimmed by 3 bases and 1 base, with 15 bases remaining between them. Per germline, CDR1 MGHDK and CDR2 SYGVNS.